The next 3 T cell receptor beta chains were all read from a single sample in a study of shared clonotypes between healthy human individuals. Sequenced by immunoSEQ multiplex PCR; TCRdb stores in-frame clones only, minus some. The sample records more than 400,000 clones, approximately 95% being singletons. The source material was naive CD4+ T cells sorted from blood. Indicated subset: CD45RA+ positively selected. The receptors derive from a woman in her thirties in good health.

The chain has TRBV6-8 and TRBJ1-5, with D maybe TRBD1 (6 bases). This CDR3 contains 14 residues. Trimming took 10 bases from V and 2 from J, leaving 15 bases between them. CDR1 is MNHGY and CDR2 is SAAAGT in the germline V gene. DNA for the CDR3: TGTGCCACCAACGACGGGGGCGGCAATCAGCCCCAGCATTTT. It translates to CATNDGGGNQPQHF.

This clone was observed once. The chain links TRBV9 to TRBJ2-5; D may match TRBD1 or TRBD2 (5 bases each). V was shortened by 0 bases and J by 4 bases, with 10 bases between the two germline ends. This CDR3 is built from 14 residues. Germline V lookup: CDR1 SGDLS, CDR2 YYNGEE. The CDR3 here is CASSVVGDGETQYF. The DNA for the CDR3 is TGTGCCAGCAGCGTAGTGGGGGACGGAGAGACCCAGTACTTC.

This rearrangement joins TRBV28 to TRBJ1-5; possible D gene TRBD1, 5 bases. The germline gives CDR1 MDHEN, CDR2 SYDVKM. The CDR3 is 15 residues long. The V gene lost 7 bases and the J gene lost 2 bases, with 15 bases spanning the gap. CDR3 region: CASTQGASGNQPQHF. For the CDR3, the DNA is TGTGCCAGCACCCAAGGGGCGTCGGGCAATCAGCCCCAGCATTTT.